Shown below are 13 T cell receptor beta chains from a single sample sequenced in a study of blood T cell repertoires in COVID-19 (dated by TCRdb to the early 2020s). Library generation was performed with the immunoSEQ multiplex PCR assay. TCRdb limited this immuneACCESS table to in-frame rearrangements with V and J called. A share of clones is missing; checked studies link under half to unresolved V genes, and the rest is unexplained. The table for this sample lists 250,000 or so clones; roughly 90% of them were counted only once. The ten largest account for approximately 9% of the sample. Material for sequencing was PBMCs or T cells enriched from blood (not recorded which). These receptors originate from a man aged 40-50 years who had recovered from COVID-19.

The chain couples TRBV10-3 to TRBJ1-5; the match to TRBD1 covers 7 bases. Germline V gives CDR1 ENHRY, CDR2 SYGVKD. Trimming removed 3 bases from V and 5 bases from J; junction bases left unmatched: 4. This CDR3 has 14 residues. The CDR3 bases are TGTGCCATCAGTGAAGGGCAGGGGGATCAGCCCCAGCATTTT. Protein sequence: CAISEGQGDQPQHF.

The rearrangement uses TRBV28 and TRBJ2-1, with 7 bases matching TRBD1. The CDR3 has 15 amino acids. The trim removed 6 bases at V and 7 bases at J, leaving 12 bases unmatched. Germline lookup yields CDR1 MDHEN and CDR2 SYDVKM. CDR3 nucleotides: TGTGCCAGCAGCGTAGGGGGCTATTCGGATAATGAGCAGTTCTTC. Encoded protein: CASSVGGYSDNEQFF.

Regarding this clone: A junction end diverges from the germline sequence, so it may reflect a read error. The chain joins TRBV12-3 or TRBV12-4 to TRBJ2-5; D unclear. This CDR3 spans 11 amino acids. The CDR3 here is CASSQKSTPYF. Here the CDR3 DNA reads TGTGCCAGCAGCCAGAAGTCCACCCCGTACTTC.

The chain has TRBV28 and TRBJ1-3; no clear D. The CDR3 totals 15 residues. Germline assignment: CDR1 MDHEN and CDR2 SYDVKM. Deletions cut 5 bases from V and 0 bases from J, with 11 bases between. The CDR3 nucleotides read TGTGCCAGCAGTATCGGTCATGCCTCTGGAAACACCATATATTTT. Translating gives CASSIGHASGNTIYF.

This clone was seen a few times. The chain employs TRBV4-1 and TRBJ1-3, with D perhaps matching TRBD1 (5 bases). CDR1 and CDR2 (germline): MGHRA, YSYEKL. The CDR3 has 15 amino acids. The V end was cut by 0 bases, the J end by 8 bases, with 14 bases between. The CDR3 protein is CASSQEHRFWDTIYF. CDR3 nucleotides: TGCGCCAGCAGCCAAGAGCACAGGTTTTGGGACACCATATATTTT.

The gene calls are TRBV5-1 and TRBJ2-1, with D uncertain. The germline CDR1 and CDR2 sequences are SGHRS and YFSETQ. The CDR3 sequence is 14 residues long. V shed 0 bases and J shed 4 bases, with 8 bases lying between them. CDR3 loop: CASSLDTDYNEQFF. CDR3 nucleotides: TGCGCCAGCAGCTTGGATACAGATTACAATGAGCAGTTCTTC.

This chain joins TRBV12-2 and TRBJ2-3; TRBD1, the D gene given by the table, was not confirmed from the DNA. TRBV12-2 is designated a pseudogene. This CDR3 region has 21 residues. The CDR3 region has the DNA TGTGCAAGTCGCTTTCGGTCGGCAGGGATCGTTTATCGTAGTGGCACAGATACGCAGTATTTT. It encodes CASRFRSAGIVYRSGTDTQYF.

The CDR3 loop is CASSSRDRGVYEQYF. Here the CDR3 DNA reads TGCGCCAGCAGCTCCCGGGACAGGGGAGTCTACGAGCAGTACTTC. The V and J genes are TRBV5-1 and TRBJ2-7; the match to TRBD1 covers 10 bases. The CDR3 has 15 residues. J was trimmed by 3 bases and V by 3 bases; bases with no gene match: 6. Germline-derived CDR1 and CDR2 are SGHRS and YFSETQ. Combining the CDR3 with reference TRBV5-1 and TRBJ2-7 gives the whole variable domain KAGVTQTPRYLIKTRGQQVTLSCSPISGHRSVSWYQQTPGQGLQFLFEYFSETQRNKGNFPGRFSGRQFSNSRSEMNVSTLELGDSALYLCASSSRDRGVYEQYFGPGTRLTVT.

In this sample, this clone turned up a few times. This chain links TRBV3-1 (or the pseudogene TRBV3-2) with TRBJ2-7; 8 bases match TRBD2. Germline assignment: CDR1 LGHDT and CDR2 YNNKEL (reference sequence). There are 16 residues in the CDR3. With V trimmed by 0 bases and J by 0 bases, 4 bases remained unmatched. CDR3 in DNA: TGTGCCAGCAGCCAAGAACGACTAGCGAACTCCTACGAGCAGTACTTC. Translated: CASSQERLANSYEQYF.

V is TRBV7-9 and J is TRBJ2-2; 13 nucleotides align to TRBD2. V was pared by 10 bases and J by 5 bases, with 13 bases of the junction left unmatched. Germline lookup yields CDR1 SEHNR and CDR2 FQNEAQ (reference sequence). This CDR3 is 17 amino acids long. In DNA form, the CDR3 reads TGTGCCATCCATTCGCTCGGACTAGCGGGAGTTACCGGGGAGCTGTTTTTT. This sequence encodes CAIHSLGLAGVTGELFF.

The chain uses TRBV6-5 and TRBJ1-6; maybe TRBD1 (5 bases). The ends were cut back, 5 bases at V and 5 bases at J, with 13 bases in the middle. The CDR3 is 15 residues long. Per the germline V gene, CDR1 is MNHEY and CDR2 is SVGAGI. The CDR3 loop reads CASSRVRRDNSPLHF. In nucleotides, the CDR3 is TGTGCCAGCAGTAGAGTTCGCAGGGATAATTCACCCCTCCACTTT.

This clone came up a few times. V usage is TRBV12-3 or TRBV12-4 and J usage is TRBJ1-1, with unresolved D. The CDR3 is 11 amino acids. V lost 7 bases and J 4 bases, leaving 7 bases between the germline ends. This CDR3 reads CASTVGTEAFF. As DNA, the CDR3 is TGTGCCAGCACGGTTGGCACTGAAGCTTTCTTT.

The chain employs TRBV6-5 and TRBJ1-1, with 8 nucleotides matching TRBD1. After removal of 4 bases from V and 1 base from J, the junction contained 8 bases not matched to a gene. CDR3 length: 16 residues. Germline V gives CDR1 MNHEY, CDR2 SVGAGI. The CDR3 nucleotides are TGTGCCAGCAGTTCCAACCTGGGACAGGAGAACACTGAAGCTTTCTTT. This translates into CASSSNLGQENTEAFF.